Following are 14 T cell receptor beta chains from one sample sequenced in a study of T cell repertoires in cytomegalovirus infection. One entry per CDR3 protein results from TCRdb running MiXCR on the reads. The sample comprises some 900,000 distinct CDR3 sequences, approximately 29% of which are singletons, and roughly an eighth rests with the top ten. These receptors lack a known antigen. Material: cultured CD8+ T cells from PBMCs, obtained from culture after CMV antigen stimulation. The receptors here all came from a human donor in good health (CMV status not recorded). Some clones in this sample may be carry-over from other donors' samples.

The CDR3 DNA follows: TGTGCGGCTCCTGCCTACAATGAGCAGTTCTTC. The encoded protein is CAAPAYNEQFF. This sequence joins TRBV7-9 and TRBJ2-1; no clear D gene. Germline V lookup: CDR1 SEHNR, CDR2 FQNEAQ (reference sequence). There are 11 residues in the CDR3.

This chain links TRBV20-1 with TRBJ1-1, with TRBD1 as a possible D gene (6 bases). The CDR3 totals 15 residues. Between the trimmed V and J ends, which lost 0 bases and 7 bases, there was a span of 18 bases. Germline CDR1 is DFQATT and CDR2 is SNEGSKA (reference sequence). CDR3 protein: CSARDPGAGPSEAFF. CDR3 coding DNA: TGCAGTGCTAGAGACCCAGGGGCCGGGCCCAGTGAAGCTTTCTTT.

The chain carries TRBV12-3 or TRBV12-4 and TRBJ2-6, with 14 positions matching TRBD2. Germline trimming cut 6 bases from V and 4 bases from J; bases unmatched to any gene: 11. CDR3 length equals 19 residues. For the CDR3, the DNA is TGTGCCAGCAGCGCCTCGGGACTAGCGGGGGAATTGGGGGCCAACGTCCTGACTTTC. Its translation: CASSASGLAGELGANVLTF.

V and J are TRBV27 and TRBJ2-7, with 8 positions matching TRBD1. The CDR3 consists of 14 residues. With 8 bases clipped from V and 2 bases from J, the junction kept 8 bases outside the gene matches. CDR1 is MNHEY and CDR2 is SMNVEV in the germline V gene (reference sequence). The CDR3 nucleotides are TGTGCCAGCCGAGAGACAGGGGCGCCCTACGAGCAGTACGTC. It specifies CASRETGAPYEQYV.

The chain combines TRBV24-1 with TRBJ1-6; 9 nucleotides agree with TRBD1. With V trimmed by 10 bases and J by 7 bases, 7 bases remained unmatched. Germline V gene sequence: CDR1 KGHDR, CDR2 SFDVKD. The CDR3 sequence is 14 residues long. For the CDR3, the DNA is TGTGCCACGCACCCCGGGACAGGGAATTCACCCCTCCACTTT. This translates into CATHPGTGNSPLHF.

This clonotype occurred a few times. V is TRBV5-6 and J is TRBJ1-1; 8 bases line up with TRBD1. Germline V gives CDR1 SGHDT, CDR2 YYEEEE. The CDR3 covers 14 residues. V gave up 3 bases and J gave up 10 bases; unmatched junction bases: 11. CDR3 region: CASSWDRLMGAAFF. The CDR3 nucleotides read TGTGCCAGCAGCTGGGACAGGTTAATGGGGGCAGCTTTCTTT.

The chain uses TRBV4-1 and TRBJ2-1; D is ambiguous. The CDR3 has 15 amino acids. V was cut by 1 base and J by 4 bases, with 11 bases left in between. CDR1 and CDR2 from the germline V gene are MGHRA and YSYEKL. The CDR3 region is CASSQAPPGYNEQFF. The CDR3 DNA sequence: TGCGCCAGCAGCCAAGCTCCTCCCGGGTACAATGAGCAGTTCTTC.

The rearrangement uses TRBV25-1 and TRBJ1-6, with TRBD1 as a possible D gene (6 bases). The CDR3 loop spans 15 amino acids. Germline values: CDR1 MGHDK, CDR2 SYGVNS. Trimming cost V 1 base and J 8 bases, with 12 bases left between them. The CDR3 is CASSESQGLDSPLHF. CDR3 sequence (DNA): TGTGCCAGCAGTGAATCACAGGGCTTAGATTCACCCCTCCACTTT.

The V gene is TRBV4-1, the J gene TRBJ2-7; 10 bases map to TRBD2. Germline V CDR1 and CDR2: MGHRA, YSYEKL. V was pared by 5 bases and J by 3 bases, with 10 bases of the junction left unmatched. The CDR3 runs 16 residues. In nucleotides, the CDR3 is TGCGCCAGCAGCGAACCCGGGACTAGCGTCAACTACGAGCAGTACTTC. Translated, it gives CASSEPGTSVNYEQYF.

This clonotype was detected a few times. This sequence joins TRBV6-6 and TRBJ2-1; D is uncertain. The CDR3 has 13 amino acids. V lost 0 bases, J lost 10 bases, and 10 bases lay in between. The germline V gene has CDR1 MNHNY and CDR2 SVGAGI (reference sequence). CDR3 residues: CASSYSGQQEQFF. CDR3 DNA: TGTGCCAGCAGTTACTCTGGGCAGCAGGAGCAGTTCTTC.

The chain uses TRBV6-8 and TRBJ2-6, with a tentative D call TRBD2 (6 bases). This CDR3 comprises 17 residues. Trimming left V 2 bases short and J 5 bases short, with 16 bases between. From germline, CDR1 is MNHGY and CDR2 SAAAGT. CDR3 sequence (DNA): TGTGCCAGCAGTTACCTCAGGGACTCTAAAAGGGCCAACGTCCTGACTTTC. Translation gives CASSYLRDSKRANVLTF.

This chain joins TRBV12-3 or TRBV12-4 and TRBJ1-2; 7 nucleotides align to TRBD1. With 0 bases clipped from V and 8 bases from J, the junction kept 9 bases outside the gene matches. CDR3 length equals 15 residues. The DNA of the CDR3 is TGTGCCAGCAGTTTAGCGAGGAGGGGGCTGGGCGGCTACACCTTC. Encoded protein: CASSLARRGLGGYTF.

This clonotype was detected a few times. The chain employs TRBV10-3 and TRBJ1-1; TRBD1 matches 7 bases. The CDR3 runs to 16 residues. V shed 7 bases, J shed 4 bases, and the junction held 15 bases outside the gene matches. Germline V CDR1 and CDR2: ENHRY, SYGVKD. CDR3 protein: CAIKVSGRDRVTEAFF. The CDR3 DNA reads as TGTGCCATCAAGGTGTCGGGGAGGGACAGAGTCACTGAAGCTTTCTTT.

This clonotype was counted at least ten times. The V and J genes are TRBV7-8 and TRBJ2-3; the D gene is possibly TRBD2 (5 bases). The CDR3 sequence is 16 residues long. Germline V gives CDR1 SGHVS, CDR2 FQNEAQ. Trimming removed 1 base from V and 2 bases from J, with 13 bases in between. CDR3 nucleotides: TGTGCCAGCAGCTTAGAGCGGACCTTACTCACAGATACGCAGTATTTT. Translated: CASSLERTLLTDTQYF.